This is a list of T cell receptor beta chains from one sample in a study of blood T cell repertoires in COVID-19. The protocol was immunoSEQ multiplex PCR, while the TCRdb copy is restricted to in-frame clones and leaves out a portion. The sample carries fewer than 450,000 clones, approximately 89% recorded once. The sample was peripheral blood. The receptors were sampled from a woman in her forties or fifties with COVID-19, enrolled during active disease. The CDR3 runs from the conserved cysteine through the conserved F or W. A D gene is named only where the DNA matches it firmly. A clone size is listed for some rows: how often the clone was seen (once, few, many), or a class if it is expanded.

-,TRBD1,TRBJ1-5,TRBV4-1,TGCGCCAGCAGCCTACAGGGGGATAGCAATCAGCCCCAGCATTTT,CASSLQGDSNQPQHF
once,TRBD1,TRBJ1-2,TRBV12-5,TGTGCTAGTGGTTCGATGACAGGGACCTATGGCTACACCTTC,CASGSMTGTYGYTF
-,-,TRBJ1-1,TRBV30,TGTGCCTGGAGTACCCTGACACTGAACACTGAAGCTTTCTTT,CAWSTLTLNTEAFF
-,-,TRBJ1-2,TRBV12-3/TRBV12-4,TGTGCCAGCAGTCGCGGTTTTAACTATGGCTACACCTTC,CASSRGFNYGYTF
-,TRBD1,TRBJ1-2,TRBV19,TGTGCCAGTAGCCCGGGACAGGGGCATGGCTACACCTTC,CASSPGQGHGYTF
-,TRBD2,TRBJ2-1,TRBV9,TGTGCCAGCAGCGTAGCTCGCGGGGGGGAGCTAATGAAGCAGTTCTTC,CASSVARGGELMKQFF
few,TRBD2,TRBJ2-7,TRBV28,TGTGCCAGCAGTTTCCATAGCGGGGAAGCCTACGAGCAGTACTTC,CASSFHSGEAYEQYF
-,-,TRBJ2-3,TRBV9,TGTGCCAGCAGCGCACAGGGTACGGATACGCAGTATTTT,CASSAQGTDTQYF
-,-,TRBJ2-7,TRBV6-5,TGTGCCAGCAGTTACTCGGTCAGCTACGAGCAGTACTTC,CASSYSVSYEQYF
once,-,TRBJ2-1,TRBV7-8,TGTGCCAGCAGCTCGCCTATTGACAGCTCCTCCTACAATGAGCAGTTCTTC,CASSSPIDSSSYNEQFF
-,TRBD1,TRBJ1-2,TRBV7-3,TGTGCCAGCAGCTCCCCGGGACAGGACGTTTATGGCTACACCTTC,CASSSPGQDVYGYTF
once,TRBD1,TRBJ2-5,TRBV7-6,TGTGCCAGCAGCTCCAGGACAGGGGAGGCTGAAGAGACCCAGTACTTC,CASSSRTGEAEETQYF
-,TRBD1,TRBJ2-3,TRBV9,TGTGCCAGCAGCTCGACAGGGTACGGCACAGATACGCAGTATTTT,CASSSTGYGTDTQYF
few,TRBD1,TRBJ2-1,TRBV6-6,TGTGCCAGCAGTCGAGTCGGGACAGGGCTCAACAATGAGCAGTTCTTC,CASSRVGTGLNNEQFF
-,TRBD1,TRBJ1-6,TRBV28,TGTGCCAGCCAAACAGGGGGCTATAATTCACCCCTCCACTTT,CASQTGGYNSPLHF
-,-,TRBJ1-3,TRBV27,TGTGCCAGCAGCCCTCGAGGAGGGAGTAGCACCATATATTTT,CASSPRGGSSTIYF
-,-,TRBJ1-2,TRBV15,TGTGCCACCAGCAGAGCCCAGACAGACGGCTACACCTTC,CATSRAQTDGYTF
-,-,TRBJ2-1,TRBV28,TGTGCCAGCGGTAACTTTCATGGGCAGAGCAATGAGCAGTTCTTC,CASGNFHGQSNEQFF
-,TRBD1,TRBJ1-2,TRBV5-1,TGCGCCAGCAGCTCCCGGGGTAGGGGGCGCGTTTTCGACTATGGCTACACCTTC,CASSSRGRGRVFDYGYTF
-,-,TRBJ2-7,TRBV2,TGTGCCAGCAGTGAAGGGCTCGGACACCTCTACGAGCAGTACTTC,CASSEGLGHLYEQYF
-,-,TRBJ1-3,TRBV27,TGTGCCAGCAGTTTAGGGCGACGGCGCCTCTCTGGAAACACCATATATTTT,CASSLGRRRLSGNTIYF
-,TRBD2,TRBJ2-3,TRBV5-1,TGCGCCAGCAGCTTAGGTGGTCTAGCGGGGGCAGATACGCAGTATTTT,CASSLGGLAGADTQYF
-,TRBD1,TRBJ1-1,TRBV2,TGTGCCAGCAGTGTCCCGGGACAGGGCCCACAAGCTTTCTTT,CASSVPGQGPQAFF
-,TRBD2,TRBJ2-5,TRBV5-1,TGCGCCAGCAGCTTTTCGGCTAGCGGGGAAGAGACCCAGTACTTC,CASSFSASGEETQYF
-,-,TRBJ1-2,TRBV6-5,TGTGCCAGCAAACGGGGAGCCTATGGCTACACCTTC,CASKRGAYGYTF
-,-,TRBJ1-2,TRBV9,TGTGCCAGCAGCGTAGCGCCAGAGGCGGATGGCTACACCTTC,CASSVAPEADGYTF
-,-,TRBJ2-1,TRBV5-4,TGTGCCAGCAGCACCGACTTAGACAATGAGCAGTTCTTC,CASSTDLDNEQFF
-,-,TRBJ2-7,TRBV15,TGTGCCACGGCTTCCGGGTTAACCTACGAGCAGTACTTC,CATASGLTYEQYF
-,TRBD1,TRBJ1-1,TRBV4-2,TGTGCCAGCAGCCAAATCGACAGGGGGAAGATTAGGAACACTGAAGCTTTCTTT,CASSQIDRGKIRNTEAFF
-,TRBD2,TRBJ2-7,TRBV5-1,TGCGCCAGCAGCGGGACTAGCGGGGGGGCTAGCGAGCAGTACTTC,CASSGTSGGASEQYF
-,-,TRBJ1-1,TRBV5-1,TGCGCCAGCAGCCGTATCCCGGGGATGAACACTGAAGCTTTCTTT,CASSRIPGMNTEAFF
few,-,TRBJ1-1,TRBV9,TGTGCCAGCAGCGTAGTAGGGACACCCAACACTGAAGCTTTCTTT,CASSVVGTPNTEAFF
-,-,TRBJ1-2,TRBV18,TGTGCCAGCTCACCAGCGCGGGTGGGAGATGGCTACACCTTC,CASSPARVGDGYTF
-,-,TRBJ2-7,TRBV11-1,TGTGCCAGCAGCTTAGCGAGAGCCTACGAGCAGTACTTC,CASSLARAYEQYF
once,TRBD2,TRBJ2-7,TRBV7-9,TGTGCCAGCAGCTTAGAGGGAGGGTTCGACGAGCAGTACTTC,CASSLEGGFDEQYF